This TCR beta chain was identified during a study of siplizumab effects on memory and regulatory T cells. The method was immunoSEQ multiplex PCR; TCRdb's version includes in-frame clones alone and lacks a portion of them. Of about 97,000 clones listed, about 93% are singletons. V lost 3 bases and J lost 3, with 20 bases in between. Germline assignment: CDR1 MDHEN and CDR2 SYDVKM. This CDR3 spans 17 amino acids. The receptor's source is a human donor in good health. The chain employs TRBV28 and TRBJ1-1, with a weak D call TRBD1 (5 bases). Sequencing input: CD4+ T cells sorted from blood. CDR3 region: CASSFAGPTRWDTEAFF. Written as DNA, the CDR3 is TGTGCCAGCAGTTTTGCGGGGCCAACCCGGTGGGACACTGAAGCTTTCTTT.